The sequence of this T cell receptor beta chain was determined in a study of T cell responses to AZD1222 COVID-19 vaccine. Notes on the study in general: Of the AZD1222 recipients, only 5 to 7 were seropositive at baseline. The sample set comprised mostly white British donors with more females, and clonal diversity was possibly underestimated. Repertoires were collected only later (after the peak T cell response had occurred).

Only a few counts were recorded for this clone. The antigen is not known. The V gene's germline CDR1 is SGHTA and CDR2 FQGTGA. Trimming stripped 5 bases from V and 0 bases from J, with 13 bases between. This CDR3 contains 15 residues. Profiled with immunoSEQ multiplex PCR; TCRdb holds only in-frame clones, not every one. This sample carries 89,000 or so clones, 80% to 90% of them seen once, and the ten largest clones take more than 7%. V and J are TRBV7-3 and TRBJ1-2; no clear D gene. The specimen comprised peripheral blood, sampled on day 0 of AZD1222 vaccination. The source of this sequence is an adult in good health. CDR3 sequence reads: CASSQNGGSNYGYTF. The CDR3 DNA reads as TGTGCCAGCAGCCAGAATGGAGGGTCTAACTATGGCTACACCTTC.